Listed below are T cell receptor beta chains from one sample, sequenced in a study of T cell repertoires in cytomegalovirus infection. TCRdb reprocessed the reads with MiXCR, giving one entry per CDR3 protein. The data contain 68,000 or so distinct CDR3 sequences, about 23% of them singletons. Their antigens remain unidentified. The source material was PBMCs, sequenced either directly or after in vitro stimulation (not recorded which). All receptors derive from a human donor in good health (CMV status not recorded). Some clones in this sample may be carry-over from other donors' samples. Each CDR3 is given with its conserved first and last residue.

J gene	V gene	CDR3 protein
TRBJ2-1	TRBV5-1	CASSLDSNEQFF
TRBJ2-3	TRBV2	CASSETGTNTDTQYF
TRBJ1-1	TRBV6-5	CASRPYRGMNTEAFF
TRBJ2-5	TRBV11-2	CASSLGWQLQETQYF
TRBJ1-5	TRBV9	CASTRGGADQPQHF
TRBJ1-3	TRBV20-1	CSAPSDRGQDTIYF
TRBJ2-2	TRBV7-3	CASSTGTGELFF
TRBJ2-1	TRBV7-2	CASSSRLASYNEQFF
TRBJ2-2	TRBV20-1	CSANRELGGELFF
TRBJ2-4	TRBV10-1	CASSQSPMGNIQYF
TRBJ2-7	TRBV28	CASSLGTISSYEQYF
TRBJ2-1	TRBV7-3	CASSQGLAGFNEQFF
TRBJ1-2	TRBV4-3	CASSPARLDYGYTF
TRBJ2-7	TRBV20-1	CSASVNFGYEQYF
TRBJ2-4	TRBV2	CASRRTSGAKNIQYF
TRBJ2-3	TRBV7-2	CASSLHPSGDTQYF
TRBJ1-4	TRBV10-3	CATRLQGREKLFF
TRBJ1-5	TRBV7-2	CASSLRLGQPQHF
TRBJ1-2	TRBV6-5	CASSYSGGGYGYTF
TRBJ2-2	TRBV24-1	CATSVEAKAGELFF
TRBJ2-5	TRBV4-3	CASSQDLQGGQETQYF
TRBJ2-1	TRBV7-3	CASSLSPHEQFF
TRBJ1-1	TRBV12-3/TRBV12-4	CASSLRRLNTEAFF
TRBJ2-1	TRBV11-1	CASRGRLAGYNEQFF
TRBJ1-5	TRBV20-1	CSARDPIAGSQPQHF
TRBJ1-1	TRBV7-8	CASSHRRTGRVTEAFF